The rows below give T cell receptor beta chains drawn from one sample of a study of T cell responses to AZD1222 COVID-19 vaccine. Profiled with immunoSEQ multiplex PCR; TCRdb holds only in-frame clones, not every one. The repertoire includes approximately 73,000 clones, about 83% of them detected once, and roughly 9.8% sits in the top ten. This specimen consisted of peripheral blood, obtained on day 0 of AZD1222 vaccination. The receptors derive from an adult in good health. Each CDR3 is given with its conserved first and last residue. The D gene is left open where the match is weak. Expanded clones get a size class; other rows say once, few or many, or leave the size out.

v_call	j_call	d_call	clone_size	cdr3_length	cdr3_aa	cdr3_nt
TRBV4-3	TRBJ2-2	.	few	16	CASSQGAAVNTGELFF	TGCGCCAGCAGCCAGGGGGCAGCGGTGAACACCGGGGAGCTGTTTTTT
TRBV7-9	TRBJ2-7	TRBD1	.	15	CASSLLGTGDYEQYF	TGTGCCAGCAGCTTATTAGGAACAGGGGACTACGAGCAGTACTTC
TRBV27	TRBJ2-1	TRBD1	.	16	CASTHVLGQGVGEQFF	TGTGCCAGCACCCACGTCTTAGGACAGGGGGTTGGGGAGCAGTTCTTC
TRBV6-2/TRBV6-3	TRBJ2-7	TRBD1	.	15	CASSYSGDRGYEQYF	TGTGCCAGCAGTTATTCCGGGGACAGGGGCTACGAGCAGTACTTC
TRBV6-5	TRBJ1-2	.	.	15	CASKEGPSPAYGYTF	TGTGCCAGCAAGGAAGGGCCCTCGCCGGCGTATGGCTACACCTTC
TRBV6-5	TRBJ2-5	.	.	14	CASMEAGPGETQYF	TGTGCCAGCATGGAGGCGGGGCCGGGAGAGACCCAGTACTTC
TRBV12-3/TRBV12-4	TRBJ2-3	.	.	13	CASTLRLADTQYF	TGTGCCAGCACCCTAAGACTAGCAGATACGCAGTATTTT
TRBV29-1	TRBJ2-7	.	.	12	CSVERTGYEQYF	TGCAGCGTTGAAAGAACAGGCTACGAGCAGTACTTC
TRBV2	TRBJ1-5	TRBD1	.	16	CASSDGDRRYLEPQHF	TGTGCCAGCAGTGATGGGGACAGGCGCTACCTCGAGCCCCAGCATTTT
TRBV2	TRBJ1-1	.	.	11	CASTANTEAFF	TGTGCCAGCACCGCGAACACTGAAGCTTTCTTT
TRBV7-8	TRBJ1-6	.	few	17	CASSSKDGRSYNSPLHF	TGTGCCAGCAGCTCAAAGGACGGCAGGTCCTATAATTCACCCCTCCACTTT
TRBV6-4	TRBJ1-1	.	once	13	CASSVDTNTEAFF	TGTGCCAGCAGTGTGGACACAAACACTGAAGCTTTCTTT
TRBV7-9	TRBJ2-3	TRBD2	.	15	CASSRGLGEADTQYF	TGTGCCAGCAGCAGGGGACTAGGGGAAGCAGATACGCAGTATTTT
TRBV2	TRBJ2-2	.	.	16	CASSERGTENTGELFF	TGTGCCAGCAGTGAGCGCGGGACTGAGAACACCGGGGAGCTGTTTTTT
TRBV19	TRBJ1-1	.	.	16	CASRAGPYRLGTEAFF	TGTGCCAGTAGAGCTGGCCCTTACAGGCTCGGGACTGAAGCTTTCTTT
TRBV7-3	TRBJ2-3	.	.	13	CASSWTVPDTQYF	TGTGCCAGCAGCTGGACCGTTCCAGATACGCAGTATTTT
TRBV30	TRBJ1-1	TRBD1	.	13	CACDTGGRTEAFF	TGTGCCTGCGATACAGGGGGCAGGACTGAAGCTTTCTTT
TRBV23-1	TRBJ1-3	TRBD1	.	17	CASSQDRVSSSGNTIYF	TGCGCCAGCAGTCAGGACAGGGTAAGTTCATCGGGAAACACCATATATTTT
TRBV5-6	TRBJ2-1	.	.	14	CASSFGGTYNEQFF	TGTGCCAGCAGCTTTGGAGGGACCTACAATGAGCAGTTCTTC
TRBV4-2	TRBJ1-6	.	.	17	CASSQEMDYSYNSPLHF	TGTGCCAGCAGCCAAGAAATGGACTACTCCTATAATTCACCCCTCCACTTT
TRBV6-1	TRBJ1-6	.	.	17	CASSDYWALSYNSPLHF	TGTGCCAGCAGTGACTATTGGGCCCTCTCCTATAATTCACCCCTCCACTTT
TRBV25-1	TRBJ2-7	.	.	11	CASSLAYEQYF	TGTGCCAGCAGCCTGGCATACGAGCAGTACTTC
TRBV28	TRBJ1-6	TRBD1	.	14	CASTTGQGDSPLHF	TGTGCCAGCACTACGGGACAGGGCGATTCACCCCTCCACTTT
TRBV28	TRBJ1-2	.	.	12	CASNAQYDGYTF	TGTGCCAGCAATGCTCAGTACGATGGCTACACCTTC
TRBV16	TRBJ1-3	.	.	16	CASSQRYGNGGNTIYF	TGTGCCAGCAGCCAAAGGTACGGGAACGGTGGAAACACCATATATTTT
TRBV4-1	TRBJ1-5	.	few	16	CASSQDGGLGNQPQHF	TGCGCCAGCAGCCAAGACGGGGGTTTAGGGAATCAGCCCCAGCATTTT
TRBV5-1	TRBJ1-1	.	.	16	CASSLEGSGARTEAFF	TGCGCCAGCAGCTTGGAGGGATCAGGGGCAAGGACTGAAGCTTTCTTT
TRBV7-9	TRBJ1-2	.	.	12	CASSLSQDGYTF	TGTGCCAGCAGCTTATCGCAGGATGGCTACACCTTC
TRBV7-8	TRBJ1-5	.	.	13	CASSLGEDAPQHF	TGTGCCAGCAGCTTGGGGGAAGACGCGCCCCAGCATTTT
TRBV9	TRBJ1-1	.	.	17	CASSEGPTRGIYTEAFF	TGTGCCAGCAGCGAGGGACCGACTCGAGGGATTTACACTGAAGCTTTCTTT
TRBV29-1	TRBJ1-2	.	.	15	CSAKEGTGGPYGYTF	TGCAGCGCTAAAGAGGGAACCGGGGGGCCCTATGGCTACACCTTC
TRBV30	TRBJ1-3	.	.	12	CAWSVLRNTIYF	TGTGCCTGGAGTGTACTGCGAAACACCATATATTTT
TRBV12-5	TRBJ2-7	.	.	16	CASGKLGQGTSYEQYF	TGTGCTAGTGGGAAACTCGGGCAGGGGACCTCCTACGAGCAGTACTTC
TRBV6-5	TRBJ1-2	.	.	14	CASSYASLGYGYTF	TGTGCCAGCAGTTACGCGTCTTTGGGCTATGGCTACACCTTC
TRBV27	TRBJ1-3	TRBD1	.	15	CASQTTGTAGNTIYF	TGTGCCAGCCAGACTACCGGGACAGCTGGAAACACCATATATTTT
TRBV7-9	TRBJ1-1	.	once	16	CASSFPAKAPNTEAFF	TGTGCCAGCAGCTTCCCGGCCAAAGCACCGAACACTGAAGCTTTCTTT
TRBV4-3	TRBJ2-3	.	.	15	CASSQRDRSTDTQYF	TGCGCCAGCAGCCAACGTGACAGGAGCACAGATACGCAGTATTTT
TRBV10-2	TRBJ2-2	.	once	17	CASSEPSGFWGTGELFF	TGCGCCAGCAGTGAACCGTCGGGGTTCTGGGGAACCGGGGAGCTGTTTTTT
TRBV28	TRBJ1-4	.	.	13	CASSNTGSEKLFF	TGTGCCAGCAGCAACACCGGGAGTGAAAAACTGTTTTTT
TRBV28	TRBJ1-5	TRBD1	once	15	CASTPDRFLNQPQHF	TGTGCCAGCACCCCGGACAGGTTTCTTAATCAGCCCCAGCATTTT
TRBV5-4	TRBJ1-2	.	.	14	CASSLVSVNYGYTF	TGTGCCAGCAGCTTGGTGTCGGTTAACTATGGCTACACCTTC
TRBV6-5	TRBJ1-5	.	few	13	CAGSGPAFQPQHF	TGTGCCGGATCTGGACCGGCTTTTCAGCCCCAGCATTTT
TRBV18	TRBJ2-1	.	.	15	CASSPVGLRLNEQFF	TGTGCCAGCTCACCAGTGGGTTTAAGGTTAAATGAGCAGTTCTTC
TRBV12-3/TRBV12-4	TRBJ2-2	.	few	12	CASSLVGGELFF	TGTGCCAGCAGTTTAGTTGGCGGGGAGCTGTTTTTT
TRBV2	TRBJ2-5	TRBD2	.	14	CASSAAGIGETQYF	TGTGCCAGCAGTGCAGCGGGGATAGGAGAGACCCAGTACTTC
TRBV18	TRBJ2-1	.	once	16	CASSTPYRGGLNEQFF	TGTGCCAGCTCAACCCCATATCGCGGGGGCCTCAATGAGCAGTTCTTC
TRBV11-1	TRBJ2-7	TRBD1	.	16	CASSPRTGTSSYEQYF	TGTGCCAGCAGCCCGAGGACAGGGACATCCTCCTACGAGCAGTACTTC
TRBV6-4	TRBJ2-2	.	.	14	CASSDTLDTGELFF	TGTGCCAGCAGTGACACCCTCGACACCGGGGAGCTGTTTTTT